These 28 T cell receptor beta chains were sequenced from one sample in a study of CD8+CD57+ T cells in acquired aplastic anemia (dated by TCRdb to 2016 to 2018). Expansion of CD8+CD57+ cells had been shown by flow cytometry in the patients chosen for sequencing. The listed sequencing device is Illumina HiSeq 2000. Profiling of TCR beta VDJ combinations and CDR3 sequences used genomic DNA as the template. Starting from the raw public reads, TCRdb applied fastp trimming at Q25, assembled clones with MiXCR and retained in-frame beta chains. Identical CDR3 proteins give one entry, which carries the most common genes and DNA. Present in this sample are about 180,000 distinct CDR3 sequences, 48% of which were seen just once. Of the sample, 13% is held by the ten largest clones. The sequencing sample was made of sorted CD4+, CD8+, or CD8+CD57+ T cells (not recorded which) from PBMCs. These TCRs come from a human donor with aplastic anemia.

This clonotype was found a few times. V is TRBV24-1 and J is TRBJ2-5; D is uncertain. Trimming stripped 12 bases from V and 4 bases from J, with 14 bases between. Germline V gene sequence: CDR1 KGHDR, CDR2 SFDVKD. CDR3 length: 12 residues. This CDR3 reads CAAAGYGETQYF. The CDR3 region has the DNA TGTGCCGCCGCCGGGTACGGAGAGACCCAGTACTTC.

This clonotype was recorded many times. CDR3: CASSLAGYSNQPQHF. The CDR3 DNA reads TGTGCCAGCAGCCTCGCGGGGTATAGCAATCAGCCCCAGCATTTT. The V call is TRBV12-3 or TRBV12-4, the J call TRBJ1-5, with D unresolved. There are 15 residues in the CDR3. Trimming cost V 6 bases and J 0 bases, with 12 bases left between them.

The chain joins TRBV10-2 to TRBJ2-3, with 11 bases fitting TRBD2. The V gene's germline CDR1 is WSHSY and CDR2 SAAADI. V lost 6 bases, J lost 4 bases, and 12 bases stayed unmatched. The CDR3 covers 17 residues. The CDR3 reads CASSREAGTSGPDTQYF. CDR3 nucleotide sequence: TGCGCCAGCAGCCGTGAAGCCGGGACTAGCGGACCAGATACGCAGTATTTT.

In DNA, the CDR3 is TGTGCCAGCAGCCAAGATCTCACAGAACACTATGGCTACACCTTC. It codes for CASSQDLTEHYGYTF. The genes are TRBV3-1 and TRBJ1-2; no reliable D call. Germline V gene data show CDR1 as LGHDT and CDR2 as YNNKEL (reference sequence). This CDR3 has 15 amino acids. The V and J ends lost 0 bases and 3 bases respectively, with 11 bases between them.

This chain links TRBV15 with TRBJ2-5, with D unresolved. The CDR3 has 14 residues. Germline values: CDR1 LNHNV, CDR2 YYDKDF (reference sequence). Trimming took off 0 bases at V and 0 bases at J, with 5 bases between the two ends. CDR3 amino acids: CATSRDRYQETQYF. The CDR3 DNA sequence: TGTGCCACCAGCAGAGACAGGTACCAAGAGACCCAGTACTTC.

The rearrangement joins TRBV12-3 or TRBV12-4 to TRBJ1-2; D perhaps matches TRBD1 (5 bases). V lost 4 bases, J lost 5 bases, and 8 bases lay in between. The CDR3 is 12 amino acids. The CDR3 sequence is CASSWGLYGYTF. The CDR3 region has the DNA TGTGCCAGCAGTTGGGGCCTGTATGGCTACACCTTC.

The chain is built from TRBV10-2 and TRBJ2-5; D unresolved. The CDR3 sequence is 12 residues long. Germline-derived CDR1 and CDR2 are WSHSY and SAAADI. V was shortened by 0 bases and J by 4 bases, with 3 bases between the two germline ends. CDR3 residues: CASSESGETQYF. The DNA for the CDR3 is TGCGCCAGCAGTGAGTCCGGAGAGACCCAGTACTTC.

CDR3 DNA sequence: TGCAGTGCTAGTGCCAGTTCGGGGGATACGCAGTATTTT. Protein sequence: CSASASSGDTQYF. The chain recombines TRBV20-1 with TRBJ2-3, with a tentative D call TRBD2 (5 bases). V lost 3 bases to trimming and J lost 6 bases, with 13 bases between them. This CDR3 region has 13 residues. Germline V lookup: CDR1 DFQATT, CDR2 SNEGSKA (reference sequence).

This clonotype was found a few times. A much larger clone differs from this one at a single base, so this may be a read error. The chain employs TRBV7-3 and TRBJ2-7; D perhaps matches TRBD1 (5 bases). CDR1 SGHTA and CDR2 FQGTGA come from the germline V gene. Trimming removed 4 bases from V and 3 bases from J, with 7 bases in between. CDR3 length: 12 residues. Here the CDR3 reads CASSWGNYEQYF. In nucleotides, the CDR3 is TGTGCCAGCAGCTGGGGCAACTACGAGCAGTACTTC. Together with reference TRBV7-3 and TRBJ2-7, the CDR3 gives the full variable domain: GAGVSQTPSNKVTEKGKYVELRCDPISGHTALYWYRQSLGQGPEFLIYFQGTGAADDSGLPNDRFFAVRPEGSVSTLKIQRTERGDSAVYLCASSWGNYEQYFGPGTRLTVT.

The chain recombines TRBV29-1 with TRBJ2-5; 8 nucleotides match TRBD1. CDR1 is SQVTM and CDR2 is ANQGSEA in the germline V gene. The CDR3 covers 15 residues. The V and J ends lost 6 bases and 5 bases, in that order; junction bases with no gene match: 14. CDR3 sequence reads: CSVDPGQAMEETQYF. The CDR3 region has the DNA TGCAGCGTCGACCCGGGACAGGCGATGGAGGAGACCCAGTACTTC.

CDR3 amino acids: CASSESKIEQFF. The DNA of the CDR3 is TGTGCCAGCAGTGAATCGAAGATTGAGCAGTTCTTC. The chain combines TRBV25-1 with TRBJ2-1; D is uncertain. Germline CDR1 and CDR2: MGHDK and SYGVNS. The CDR3 spans 12 residues. V was clipped by 1 base and J by 9 bases, with 7 bases between them.

The V and J genes are TRBV2 and TRBJ2-7; D is unclear. Germline loops: CDR1 SNHLY, CDR2 FYNNEI. Trimming took 4 bases from V and 2 from J, leaving 12 bases between them. The CDR3 is 14 residues long. CDR3 region: CASSVLAETYEQYF. The CDR3 DNA reads as TGTGCCAGCAGTGTTCTGGCGGAGACCTACGAGCAGTACTTC. The full variable domain, its missing parts supplied by reference TRBV2 and TRBJ2-7, is EPEVTQTPSHQVTQMGQEVILRCVPISNHLYFYWYRQILGQKVEFLVSFYNNEISEKSEIFDDQFSVERPDGSNFTLKIRSTKLEDSAMYFCASSVLAETYEQYFGPGTRLTVT.

The chain uses TRBV5-4 and TRBJ2-1, with D possibly matching TRBD2 (5 bases). The CDR3 totals 14 residues. Trimming shortened V by 2 bases and J by 7 bases, and 13 bases separated the two germline ends. Per the germline V gene, CDR1 is SGHNT and CDR2 is YYREEE (reference sequence). The CDR3 reads CASSFTSIANEQFF. DNA of the CDR3: TGTGCCAGCAGCTTCACTAGTATAGCGAATGAGCAGTTCTTC.

Ten or more counts support this clonotype. The rearrangement joins TRBV6-1 to TRBJ2-3; D gene uncertain. The CDR3 has 14 residues. The V gene lost 10 bases and the J gene lost 1 base, with 15 bases spanning the gap. Germline values: CDR1 MNHNS, CDR2 SASEGT. CDR3 sequence (DNA): TGTGCCACCGAATCCGGACGACGCACAGATACGCAGTATTTT. This gives the protein CATESGRRTDTQYF.

This clonotype was observed many times. J is TRBJ1-4 and V is TRBV20-1; 9 nucleotides match TRBD1. The J segment lost 8 bases and the V segment lost 0 bases, leaving 4 bases of the junction unmatched. The CDR3 is made up of 14 amino acids. The germline gives CDR1 DFQATT, CDR2 SNEGSKA (reference sequence). The CDR3 sequence is CSARDRTGAEKLFF. The CDR3 DNA follows: TGCAGTGCTAGAGACCGGACAGGGGCCGAAAAACTGTTTTTT.

This clonotype has ten or more counts. The chain recombines TRBV2 with TRBJ2-7; the D gene could be TRBD1 or TRBD2 (6 bases each). Looked up from germline, CDR1 is SNHLY and CDR2 is FYNNEI. CDR3 length: 12 amino acids. V lost 7 bases, J lost 7 bases, and 14 bases lay in between. CDR3 sequence (DNA): TGTGCCAGCAAGGGGGAGGCTCGGGAGCAGTACTTC. It is translated as CASKGEAREQYF.

Turning to this clonotype: A much bigger clone sits one base away, suggesting this may be a read error. The chain carries TRBV12-3 or TRBV12-4 and TRBJ1-1; D is ambiguous. The CDR3 is 13 amino acids. CDR3 region: CAGSLLAGTEAFF. CDR3 nucleotides: TGTGCCGGCAGTTTGCTTGCCGGGACTGAAGCTTTCTTT.

This clonotype was detected many times. The gene calls are TRBV7-2 and TRBJ1-2; 9 bases fit TRBD1. The J segment lost 6 bases and the V segment lost 5 bases, leaving 10 bases of the junction unmatched. The germline CDR1 and CDR2 sequences are SGHTA and FQGNSA. The CDR3 is made up of 15 amino acids. In nucleotides, the CDR3 is TGTGCCAGCAGCCCCGGGCGGGGACAGGGCCATGGCTACACCTTC. This encodes CASSPGRGQGHGYTF.

The chain links TRBV6-2 or TRBV6-3 to TRBJ1-5, with D possibly TRBD1 on 6 matching bases. Trimming took off 5 bases at V and 3 bases at J, with 14 bases between the two ends. CDR1 and CDR2 from the germline V gene are MNHEY and SVGEGT. The CDR3 runs to 15 residues. The CDR3 coding sequence is TGTGCCAGCAGTCCCGACAGGAGGATCAATCAGCCCCAGCATTTT. Its translation is CASSPDRRINQPQHF.

The V call is TRBV19, the J call TRBJ2-7; 11 bases line up with TRBD1. Germline V gene sequence: CDR1 LNHDA, CDR2 SQIVND (reference sequence). There are 16 residues in the CDR3. Trimming cost V 8 bases and J 5 bases; bases outside gene matches: 14. In DNA, the CDR3 is TGTGCCAGTCGCCAGCCTGGACAGGGGGCGAGCCACGAGCAGTACTTC. Amino acids: CASRQPGQGASHEQYF.

Only one count was recorded for this clonotype. V gene TRBV24-1 combines with J gene TRBJ1-2; maybe TRBD1 (5 bases). This CDR3 has 13 residues. Trimming took 3 bases from V and 7 from J, leaving 11 bases between them. CDR1 and CDR2 from the germline V gene are KGHDR and SFDVKD. The CDR3 here is CATSDTTDTGYTF. Written as DNA, the CDR3 is TGTGCCACCAGTGATACGACAGATACTGGCTACACCTTC.

The rearrangement uses TRBV29-1 and TRBJ2-1; 8 nucleotides agree with TRBD2. This CDR3 has 14 amino acids. Germline lookup yields CDR1 SQVTM and CDR2 ANQGSEA. V was pared by 3 bases and J by 7 bases, with 8 bases of the junction left unmatched. The DNA of the CDR3 is TGCAGCGTTGAGGAACGGGAGGGCACGAATGAGCAGTTCTTC. It specifies CSVEEREGTNEQFF.

The sample holds one count of this clonotype. The chain carries TRBV20-1 and TRBJ2-2; TRBD2 might be the D (5 bases). The CDR3 contains 15 residues. The V end lost 2 bases, the J end lost 3 bases, and 13 bases lay between the germline ends. In germline, CDR1 is DFQATT, CDR2 SNEGSKA (reference sequence). The CDR3 spells CSARKASPDTGELFF. The CDR3 region has the DNA TGCAGTGCTAGAAAGGCTAGCCCGGACACCGGGGAGCTGTTTTTT.

V gene TRBV2 combines with J gene TRBJ2-6; D might be TRBD1 (6 bases). CDR3 size: 14 residues. V lost 6 bases, J lost 4 bases, and 10 bases lay in between. Looked up from germline, CDR1 is SNHLY and CDR2 is FYNNEI. The CDR3 region has the DNA TGTGCCAGCAGGGACGACAGGGGGGCCAACGTCCTGACTTTC. Protein sequence: CASRDDRGANVLTF. Full variable domain (rest looked up from reference TRBV2 and TRBJ2-6): EPEVTQTPSHQVTQMGQEVILRCVPISNHLYFYWYRQILGQKVEFLVSFYNNEISEKSEIFDDQFSVERPDGSNFTLKIRSTKLEDSAMYFCASRDDRGANVLTFGAGSRLTVL.

V usage is TRBV6-1 and J usage is TRBJ1-1; D ambiguous. From germline, CDR1 is MNHNS and CDR2 SASEGT. Trimming took 8 bases from V and 2 from J, leaving 12 bases between them. The CDR3 extends over 13 amino acids. The CDR3 DNA sequence: TGTGCCAGCGCCGTCGGGGAAAACACTGAAGCTTTCTTT. Translated: CASAVGENTEAFF.

In this sample, this clonotype turned up many times. This rearrangement joins TRBV4-1 to TRBJ1-5, with D unclear. V was trimmed by 0 bases and J by 2 bases, leaving 11 bases between them. The length of the CDR3 is 16 residues. Germline V gene data show CDR1 as MGHRA and CDR2 as YSYEKL. As DNA, the CDR3 is TGCGCCAGCAGCCAAGATTATAGGGTTGGCAATCAGCCCCAGCATTTT. It is translated as CASSQDYRVGNQPQHF.

This clonotype showed up many times. V usage is TRBV13 and J usage is TRBJ2-3; no clear D gene. Germline V gene lookup returns CDR1 PRHDT and CDR2 FYEKMQ (reference sequence). V lost 0 bases and J lost 5, with 6 bases in between. The CDR3 length is 13 residues. The CDR3 nucleotides read TGTGCCAGCAGCTTAGGGGGCCAAGATACGCAGTATTTT. The encoded protein is CASSLGGQDTQYF.

This clonotype was counted ten times or more. The rearrangement links TRBV6-1 to TRBJ2-1; 11 bases line up with TRBD1. With V trimmed by 8 bases and J by 5 bases, 5 bases remained unmatched. The length of the CDR3 is 14 residues. Germline-derived CDR1 and CDR2 are MNHNS and SASEGT. CDR3 sequence: CASSGDRGNNEQFF. DNA of the CDR3: TGTGCCAGCTCAGGGGACAGGGGGAACAATGAGCAGTTCTTC.